This TCR beta chain stems from a study of T cell changes during pregnancy in multiple sclerosis. CDR1 is SGHAT, CDR2 FQNNGV, per germline. This CDR3 has 16 amino acids. Trimming removed 5 bases at V and 4 bases at J, with 20 bases between. Generated by immunoSEQ multiplex PCR, the TCRdb table keeps only in-frame clones and is missing some. Among roughly 40,000 clones listed, 80% to 90% were seen once. The material sequenced was CD4+ T cells from peripheral blood mononuclear cells, taken in the first trimester of pregnancy. The rearrangement links TRBV11-2 to TRBJ1-2; D perhaps matches TRBD1 (6 bases). This receptor was obtained from a female donor with multiple sclerosis, enrolled in a pregnancy study. The CDR3 region is CASSSSLGAGGYGYTF. Here the CDR3 DNA reads TGTGCCAGCAGCAGCTCATTGGGGGCAGGTGGCTATGGCTACACCTTC. The complete variable domain, with remaining parts taken from reference TRBV11-2 and TRBJ1-2, reads EAGVAQSPRYKIIEKRQSVAFWCNPISGHATLYWYQQILGQGPKLLIQFQNNGVVDDSQLPKDRFSAERLKGVDSTLKIQPAKLEDSAVYLCASSSSLGAGGYGYTFGSGTRLTVV.